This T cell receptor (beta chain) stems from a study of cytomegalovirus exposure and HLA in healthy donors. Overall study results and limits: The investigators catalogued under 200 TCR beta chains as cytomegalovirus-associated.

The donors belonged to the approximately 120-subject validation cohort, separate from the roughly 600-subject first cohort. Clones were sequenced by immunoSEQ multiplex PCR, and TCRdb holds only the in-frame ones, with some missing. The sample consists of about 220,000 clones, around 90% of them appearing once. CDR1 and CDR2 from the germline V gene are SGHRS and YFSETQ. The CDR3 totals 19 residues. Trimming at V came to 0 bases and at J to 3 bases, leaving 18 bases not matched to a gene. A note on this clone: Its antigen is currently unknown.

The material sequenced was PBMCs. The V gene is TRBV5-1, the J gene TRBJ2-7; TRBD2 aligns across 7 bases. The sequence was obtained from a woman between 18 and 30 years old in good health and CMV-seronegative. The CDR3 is CASSLVRGRASGEYYEQYF. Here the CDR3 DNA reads TGCGCCAGCAGCTTGGTCCGTGGCAGGGCTAGCGGTGAATACTACGAGCAGTACTTC.